The 15 T cell receptor beta chains below all came from one sample that was sequenced in a study of blood T cell repertoires in COVID-19. Measured with immunoSEQ multiplex PCR; TCRdb has only the in-frame clones, and not every one. The sample includes around 160,000 clones, 80% of them seen just once. The sequenced sample was PBMCs or T cells enriched from blood (not recorded which). The receptors were sampled from a woman aged 55-69 years who had recovered from COVID-19.

The rearrangement joins TRBV19 to TRBJ2-7, with D unresolved. CDR1 is LNHDA and CDR2 is SQIVND in the germline V gene (reference sequence). This CDR3 comprises 15 residues. The V end was cut by 3 bases, the J end by 0 bases, with 12 bases between. CDR3 protein: CASSIGSGPSYEQYF. In DNA, the CDR3 is TGTGCCAGTAGTATTGGTTCCGGTCCCTCCTACGAGCAGTACTTC.

CDR3 amino acids: CSVENPAGGRHTQYF. The CDR3 nucleotides are TGCAGCGTTGAAAATCCGGCGGGGGGGCGTCATACGCAGTATTTT. This chain links TRBV29-1 with TRBJ2-3; the match to TRBD2 covers 9 bases. After removal of 2 bases from V and 7 bases from J, the junction contained 10 bases not matched to a gene. Germline-derived CDR1 and CDR2 are SQVTM and ANQGSEA. The CDR3 totals 15 residues.

The chain uses TRBV7-2 and TRBJ2-7; TRBD1 matches at 9 bases. Germline values: CDR1 SGHTA, CDR2 FQGNSA. The V gene end was trimmed by 0 bases and the J gene end by 5 bases; junction bases not matched to a gene: 11. The CDR3 contains 17 residues. The CDR3 reads CASSLAVGDRAFNEQYF. The CDR3 coding sequence is TGTGCCAGCAGCTTAGCCGTAGGGGACAGGGCTTTTAACGAGCAGTACTTC.

The V call is TRBV18, the J call TRBJ2-1; the D gene is possibly TRBD1 (7 bases). The V end was cut by 1 base, the J end by 9 bases, with 22 bases between. The germline gives CDR1 KGHSH, CDR2 LQKENI. The CDR3 contains 17 residues. Here the CDR3 reads CASSPRLGGRGKGEQFF. The CDR3 nucleotides are TGTGCCAGCTCACCACGCTTAGGGGGCCGGGGGAAGGGTGAGCAGTTCTTC.

The V gene is TRBV6-1, the J gene TRBJ2-7; 7 bases map to TRBD2. J gave up 5 bases and V 1 base, and 20 bases lay outside the gene matches. The germline V gene encodes CDR1 MNHNS and CDR2 SASEGT. The CDR3 is 19 amino acids. The CDR3 is CASSEGRAGSLVSVHEQYF. In DNA form, the CDR3 reads TGTGCCAGCAGTGAAGGTCGAGCGGGGTCCCTGGTATCGGTCCACGAGCAGTACTTC.

The rearrangement joins TRBV2 to TRBJ1-6; D uncertain. V was pared by 3 bases and J by 0 bases, with 6 bases between. The V gene's germline CDR1 is SNHLY and CDR2 FYNNEI. The CDR3 has 15 residues. CDR3 sequence: CASSDRSSYNSPLHF. The CDR3 region has the DNA TGTGCCAGCAGTGATCGGAGCTCCTATAATTCACCCCTCCACTTT.

The rearrangement uses TRBV9 and TRBJ1-2, with TRBD1 matching over 8 bases. This CDR3 region has 15 residues. The V segment lost 3 bases and the J segment 4 bases; nucleotides outside the gene matches: 8. Germline-derived CDR1 and CDR2 are SGDLS and YYNGEE. The CDR3 protein is CASSASGGVGYGYTF. In nucleotides, the CDR3 is TGTGCCAGCAGCGCCTCAGGGGGCGTCGGCTATGGCTACACCTTC. Based on the CDR3 plus reference TRBV9 and TRBJ1-2, the full variable domain is DSGVTQTPKHLITATGQRVTLRCSPRSGDLSVYWYQQSLDQGLQFLIQYYNGEERAKGNILERFSAQQFPDLHSELNLSSLELGDSALYFCASSASGGVGYGYTFGSGTRLTVV.

The chain couples TRBV27 to TRBJ1-5; TRBD1 is a possible D gene (5 bases). Germline V gene sequence: CDR1 MNHEY, CDR2 SMNVEV (reference sequence). This CDR3 comprises 14 residues. V was shortened by 8 bases and J by 2 bases, with 13 bases between the two germline ends. The CDR3 sequence: CASSGGNGNQPQHF. CDR3 DNA: TGTGCCAGCTCGGGGGGAAACGGCAATCAGCCCCAGCATTTT.

The V gene is TRBV2, the J gene TRBJ1-2, with 8 bases that match TRBD1. The CDR3 contains 12 residues. With 6 bases clipped from V and 8 bases from J, the junction kept 5 bases outside the gene matches. CDR1 and CDR2 from the germline V gene are SNHLY and FYNNEI. In nucleotides, the CDR3 is TGTGCCAGCAGGCAGGGGGCGGAAGGCTACACCTTC. This codes for CASRQGAEGYTF. Filled out from reference TRBV2 and TRBJ1-2, the complete variable domain reads EPEVTQTPSHQVTQMGQEVILRCVPISNHLYFYWYRQILGQKVEFLVSFYNNEISEKSEIFDDQFSVERPDGSNFTLKIRSTKLEDSAMYFCASRQGAEGYTFGSGTRLTVV.

This clone was observed once. The gene calls are TRBV5-8 and TRBJ1-2; possibly TRBD1 for D (6 bases). Trimming removed 4 bases from V and 6 bases from J, with 16 bases in between. The CDR3 consists of 14 residues. Germline CDR1 and CDR2: SGHTS and YDEGEE. For the CDR3, the DNA is TGTGCCAGCAGCACACAGGGTAGTTGGAATGGCTACACCTTC. Its protein is CASSTQGSWNGYTF.

Written as DNA, the CDR3 is TGTGCCAGCAGCACGGCGGAGGGACGGGTAGACGAGGTGGATGGCTACACCTTC. Its translation: CASSTAEGRVDEVDGYTF. The genes are TRBV21-1 and TRBJ1-2. TRBV21-1 is marked as a pseudogene. This CDR3 comprises 18 residues.

The chain uses TRBV28 and TRBJ2-1; 7 nucleotides agree with TRBD2. This CDR3 is 16 amino acids long. Germline CDR1 and CDR2: MDHEN and SYDVKM. The trim removed 3 bases at V and 4 bases at J, leaving 9 bases unmatched. The CDR3 sequence: CASSFGAGVSYNEQFF. CDR3 DNA: TGTGCCAGCAGTTTCGGTGCGGGGGTCTCTTACAATGAGCAGTTCTTC.

The CDR3 reads CSVEALGGATYNEQFF. CDR3 DNA: TGCAGCGTTGAAGCCCTGGGGGGGGCAACCTACAATGAGCAGTTCTTC. V is TRBV29-1 and J is TRBJ2-1; tentative D call: TRBD2 (7 bases). Looked up from germline, CDR1 is SQVTM and CDR2 is ANQGSEA. CDR3 length: 16 amino acids. V lost 1 base and J 2 bases, leaving 15 bases between the germline ends.

This clone has a single count. CDR3: CASNGVTIYF. DNA for the CDR3: TGTGCCAGCAACGGGGTCACCATATATTTT. This rearrangement joins TRBV25-1 to TRBJ1-3; D unresolved. Germline V gene data show CDR1 as MGHDK and CDR2 as SYGVNS. The CDR3 is made up of 10 amino acids. The V end lost 7 bases, the J end lost 9 bases, and 7 bases lay between the germline ends.

The V call is TRBV19, the J call TRBJ1-5; 8 bases map to TRBD1. Losses at the gene ends were 6 bases for V and 2 bases for J; bases not matched to a gene: 6. Looked up from germline, CDR1 is LNHDA and CDR2 is SQIVND (reference sequence). CDR3 length: 15 residues. The CDR3 protein is CASSLDRGGNQPQHF. DNA for the CDR3: TGTGCCAGTAGCCTAGACAGGGGTGGCAATCAGCCCCAGCATTTT.